These 27 T cell receptor beta chains were all obtained from the same sample, sequenced in a study of monozygotic twins with inflammatory bowel disease. TCRdb reprocessed the 5' RACE reads and stores each CDR3 protein as one record, lacking DNA. This sample's clone table lists around 140,000 distinct CDR3 sequences. Sequencing was performed on blood. The receptors come from a human donor with ulcerative colitis or Crohn's disease, or a healthy co-twin of an affected twin (not recorded which).

The chain joins TRBV20-1 to TRBJ2-3; TCRdb indicates TRBD2, and absent DNA this call remains unverified. The CDR3 sequence is 17 residues long. Germline V lookup: CDR1 DFQATT, CDR2 SNEGSKA (reference sequence). The CDR3 reads CSADGRGSGGPTDTQYF.

The rearrangement joins TRBV5-1 to TRBJ1-6; TCRdb reports TRBD1, a call that lacks DNA to check it against. This CDR3 has 16 amino acids. Germline CDR1 SGHRS, CDR2 YFSETQ. The CDR3 here is CASSLRPGQGGSPLHF. Filled out from reference TRBV5-1 and TRBJ1-6, the complete variable domain reads KAGVTQTPRYLIKTRGQQVTLSCSPISGHRSVSWYQQTPGQGLQFLFEYFSETQRNKGNFPGRFSGRQFSNSRSEMNVSTLELGDSALYLCASSLRPGQGGSPLHFGNGTRLTVT.

The genes are TRBV5-1 and TRBJ2-1; TCRdb gives TRBD1 as the D gene, but with no DNA this cannot be confirmed. Germline V CDR1 and CDR2: SGHRS, YFSETQ. This CDR3 is 14 amino acids long. This CDR3 is CASSKRTGLNEQFF.

The chain has TRBV14 and TRBJ2-3; TCRdb lists TRBD2, though no DNA is available to test this call. The CDR3 sequence is 17 residues long. The germline CDR1 and CDR2 sequences are SGHDN and FVKESK. This CDR3 is CASSQALGLAGADTQYF.

CDR3 in amino acids: CASSGRDANEQYF. This chain uses TRBV25-1 with TRBJ2-7; there is no DNA to check the TCRdb D call of TRBD1. Germline V CDR1 and CDR2: MGHDK, SYGVNS. This CDR3 contains 13 residues.

The V and J genes are TRBV11-2 and TRBJ2-3; the TCRdb call, TRBD1, lacks DNA for checking. Germline assignment: CDR1 SGHAT and CDR2 FQNNGV. The CDR3 runs 12 residues. CDR3 residues: CASSPGADTQYF. The full variable domain, its missing parts supplied by reference TRBV11-2 and TRBJ2-3, is EAGVAQSPRYKIIEKRQSVAFWCNPISGHATLYWYQQILGQGPKLLIQFQNNGVVDDSQLPKDRFSAERLKGVDSTLKIQPAKLEDSAVYLCASSPGADTQYFGPGTRLTVL.

This chain connects TRBV5-1 to TRBJ1-1; absent DNA, TCRdb's TRBD1 call cannot be checked. The germline V gene encodes CDR1 SGHRS and CDR2 YFSETQ. There are 15 residues in the CDR3. Here the CDR3 reads CASRGNQDRVPEAFF.

The CDR3 sequence is CASSLRWDRNQPQHF. V and J are TRBV7-8 and TRBJ1-5. Looked up from germline, CDR1 is SGHVS and CDR2 is FQNEAQ. This CDR3 contains 15 residues.

V and J are TRBV5-4 and TRBJ2-7; checking the TCRdb D call of TRBD2 is not possible without DNA. The CDR3 length is 14 residues. Germline-derived CDR1 and CDR2 are SGHNT and YYREEE (reference sequence). CDR3 in amino acids: CASSTSGGAYEQYF. Using reference TRBV5-4 and TRBJ2-7 for the parts outside the CDR3, the full variable domain is ETGVTQSPTHLIKTRGQQVTLRCSSQSGHNTVSWYQQALGQGPQFIFQYYREEENGRGNFPPRFSGLQFPNYSSELNVNALELDDSALYLCASSTSGGAYEQYFGPGTRLTVT.

The gene calls are TRBV6-1 and TRBJ1-2; TCRdb gives TRBD1 as the D gene, but with no DNA this cannot be confirmed. The CDR3 runs to 13 residues. Germline V gene sequence: CDR1 MNHNS, CDR2 SASEGT. CDR3 protein: CASSRDRASGYTF.

The V gene is TRBV20-1, the J gene TRBJ2-5; TCRdb names TRBD1, which stays unverified in the absence of DNA. Germline CDR1 and CDR2: DFQATT and SNEGSKA (reference sequence). The CDR3 is made up of 13 amino acids. CDR3 amino acids: CSRGQAGGETQYF.

The rearrangement links TRBV7-2 to TRBJ1-2; TCRdb's assignment of TRBD1 cannot be checked, as there is no DNA. The V gene's germline CDR1 is SGHTA and CDR2 FQGNSA. There are 14 residues in the CDR3. CDR3: CASSQGGAVYGYTF. Complete variable domain (other parts from reference TRBV7-2 and TRBJ1-2): GAGVSQSPSNKVTEKGKDVELRCDPISGHTALYWYRQSLGQGLEFLIYFQGNSAPDKSGLPSDRFSAERTGGSVSTLTIQRTQQEDSAVYLCASSQGGAVYGYTFGSGTRLTVV.

V is TRBV5-6 and J is TRBJ1-1. Per the germline V gene, CDR1 is SGHDT and CDR2 is YYEEEE. The CDR3 is made up of 14 amino acids. The CDR3 reads CASSLPARGTEAFF.

The chain is built from TRBV27 and TRBJ2-1; TCRdb's D call of TRBD1 is untestable without DNA. Germline CDR1 and CDR2: MNHEY and SMNVEV (reference sequence). This CDR3 is 14 amino acids long. CDR3: CASSWTGSYNEQFF.

The J gene is TRBJ2-2, the V gene TRBV4-2. The CDR3 runs to 12 residues. Germline CDR1 LGHNA, CDR2 YNFKEQ. This CDR3 is CASSQTPGELFF.

The genes are TRBV4-3 and TRBJ2-3; TCRdb calls TRBD1, which cannot be checked without DNA. Germline CDR1 is LGHNA and CDR2 is YSLEER. The CDR3 consists of 17 residues. The CDR3 is CASSLIELGQGADTQYF.

J is TRBJ1-5 and V is TRBV20-1. The CDR3 spans 15 residues. Germline V lookup: CDR1 DFQATT, CDR2 SNEGSKA (reference sequence). The CDR3 reads CSARVRISSNQPQHF.

The chain uses TRBV11-2 and TRBJ2-7; TCRdb designates TRBD2, a call that cannot be tested without DNA. CDR1 SGHAT and CDR2 FQNNGV come from the germline V gene. CDR3 length: 15 amino acids. CDR3 protein: CASSLVLAGGYEQYF.

CDR3: CASSLDVLRLASRNNNEQFF. This chain uses TRBV7-8 with TRBJ2-1. Germline-derived CDR1 and CDR2 are SGHVS and FQNEAQ. This CDR3 has 20 amino acids.

The chain joins TRBV3-1 to TRBJ2-5; lacking DNA, the TRBD2 call made by TCRdb goes unchecked. The CDR3 loop spans 18 amino acids. Germline V CDR1 and CDR2: LGHDT, YNNKEL (reference sequence). The CDR3 reads CASSPLLTSGGAKETQYF.

The CDR3: CSARVIQGAIGMNTEAFF. V and J are TRBV20-1 and TRBJ1-1; as DNA is missing, the TRBD1 call by TCRdb cannot be tested. Germline-derived CDR1 and CDR2 are DFQATT and SNEGSKA (reference sequence). The CDR3 sequence is 18 residues long.

V and J are TRBV7-3 and TRBJ2-1; TCRdb designates TRBD2, a call that cannot be tested without DNA. The CDR3 has 16 amino acids. Germline CDR1 SGHTA, CDR2 FQGTGA. The CDR3 sequence is CASSPWDVAGYNEQFF. The full variable domain, its missing parts supplied by reference TRBV7-3 and TRBJ2-1, is GAGVSQTPSNKVTEKGKYVELRCDPISGHTALYWYRQSLGQGPEFLIYFQGTGAADDSGLPNDRFFAVRPEGSVSTLKIQRTERGDSAVYLCASSPWDVAGYNEQFFGPGTRLTVL.

The V gene is TRBV20-1, the J gene TRBJ1-2. The CDR3 spans 12 residues. The germline V gene has CDR1 DFQATT and CDR2 SNEGSKA (reference sequence). The CDR3 protein is CSTLETNYGYTF.

The chain joins TRBV20-1 to TRBJ2-7; there is no DNA to check the TCRdb D call of TRBD1. CDR1 DFQATT and CDR2 SNEGSKA come from the germline V gene (reference sequence). The CDR3 totals 15 residues. CDR3 sequence reads: CSASPFGGSSYEQYF.

The chain links TRBV4-2 to TRBJ2-3; TCRdb selects TRBD2, and the lack of DNA leaves this call unchecked. This CDR3 is 14 amino acids long. The germline V gene encodes CDR1 LGHNA and CDR2 YNFKEQ. CDR3 region: CASRPSSQADTQYF.

The chain is built from TRBV10-3 and TRBJ2-5; there is no DNA to check the TCRdb D call of TRBD1. This CDR3 contains 13 residues. Germline values: CDR1 ENHRY, CDR2 SYGVKD. The CDR3 sequence: CATRTGGSETQYF.

This rearrangement joins TRBV7-3 to TRBJ2-3; TCRdb's assignment of TRBD2 cannot be checked, as there is no DNA. The germline V gene encodes CDR1 SGHTA and CDR2 FQGTGA. This CDR3 spans 14 amino acids. The CDR3 sequence is CASSFSGSTDTQYF.